This T cell receptor beta chain was identified during a study of OX40 agonist ivuxolimab in advanced cancers. This CDR3 spans 16 amino acids. V lost 3 bases, J lost 9 bases, and 21 bases lay in between. Germline assignment: CDR1 MNHNY and CDR2 SVGAGI (reference sequence). General observations from the study: Partly responding patients at 0.1-3.0 mg/kg showed some of the smallest clonal expansion.

This clone showed up just once. What it binds is unknown. Using immunoSEQ multiplex PCR, the repertoire was profiled, and TCRdb retains in-frame clones only, with some absent. The table shows approximately 90,000 clones, with 87% occurring only once. The receptor's source is an adult with an advanced solid tumor such as melanoma, head and neck, liver or kidney cancer. This chain connects TRBV6-6 to TRBJ1-5, with a weak D call TRBD1 (5 bases). The sample consisted of CD4+ or CD8+ T cells sorted from blood, taken in a trial of the OX40 agonist ivuxolimab. CDR3 amino acids: CASSYGTHPDLMPQHF. For the CDR3, the DNA is TGTGCCAGCAGTTATGGGACTCACCCCGACTTGATGCCCCAGCATTTT.